Included here is one T cell receptor beta chain sequence, with context. Its cognate antigen is unknown. V trimming: 4 bases; J trimming: 3 bases; junction bases outside the gene matches: 9. The CDR3 length is 14 residues. CDR1 is DFQATT and CDR2 is SNEGSKA in the germline V gene (reference sequence). This sample is part of a study of T-cell reconstitution after alpha-beta-depleted transplantation in children. It was with unique molecular identifiers that the TCRbeta library was prepared. TCRdb reanalysed the PCR reads using MiXCR and keeps one entry per CDR3 protein. The sample has under 400,000 distinct CDR3 sequences, 23% seen once. Study observations and caveats: Newly produced T cells mostly accounted for T-cell counts and diversity one year post-transplant. Expanded graft clones, several hundred of them, were reportedly the source of alpha-beta T cells about two months after transplant.

V gene TRBV20-1 combines with J gene TRBJ2-7, with 7 bases identical to TRBD1. This TCR was sampled from a male patient younger than 18 who had a stem cell transplant for acute lymphoblastic leukemia, so the T cells may come from the graft donor. The sequenced sample was PBMCs, mostly from graft donor cells, obtained 180 days after TCRalphabeta/CD19-depleted stem cell transplant. CDR3 bases: TGCAGTGCTAACAGACAGGGTACCGGCTACGAGCAGTACTTC. This gives the protein CSANRQGTGYEQYF.